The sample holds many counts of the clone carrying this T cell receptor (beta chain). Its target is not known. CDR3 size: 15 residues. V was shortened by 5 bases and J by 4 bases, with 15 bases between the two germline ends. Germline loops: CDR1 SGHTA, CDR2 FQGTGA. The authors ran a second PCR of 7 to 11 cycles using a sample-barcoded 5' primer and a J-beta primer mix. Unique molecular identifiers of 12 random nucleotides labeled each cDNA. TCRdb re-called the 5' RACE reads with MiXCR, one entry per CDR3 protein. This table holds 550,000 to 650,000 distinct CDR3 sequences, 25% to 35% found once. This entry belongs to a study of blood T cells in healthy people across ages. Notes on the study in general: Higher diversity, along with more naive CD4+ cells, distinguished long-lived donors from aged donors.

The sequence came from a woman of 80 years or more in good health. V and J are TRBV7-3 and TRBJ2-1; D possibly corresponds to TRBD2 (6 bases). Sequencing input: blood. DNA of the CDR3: TGTGCCAGCAGCCCCCTGGGTGCGGGGTACAATGAGCAGTTCTTC. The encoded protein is CASSPLGAGYNEQFF.